This T cell receptor beta chain emerged from a study of identical twins. This clonotype appeared a few times. V lost 4 bases and J lost 0; bases outside the gene matches: 4. Germline V lookup: CDR1 LGHDT, CDR2 YNNKEL (reference sequence). The CDR3 totals 15 residues. Template switching introduced a universal primer site, and the cDNA bore unique molecular identifiers. MiXCR, run by TCRdb on the 5' RACE reads, gives a single entry per CDR3 protein. The repertoire has some 190,000 distinct CDR3 sequences, about a sixth of them found once; the top ten carry over 35%. This sample was shared with a second study, whose subject was T cells expressing NK-cell markers. That work adds: HCMV seropositivity marked most of the eight sequenced donors; one was seronegative.

The material sequenced was CD8+ T cells sorted from blood. The sequence came from a woman aged 18-29 years in good health. V is TRBV3-1 and J is TRBJ2-7; 9 positions agree with TRBD2. The CDR3 loop is CASSLAGASSYEQYF. The CDR3, as DNA: TGTGCCAGCAGCCTAGCGGGGGCGAGCTCCTACGAGCAGTACTTC.